Listed here are 26 T cell receptor beta chains from one sample, sequenced in a study of blood T cell repertoires in COVID-19. Here immunoSEQ multiplex PCR was the method, and the copy in TCRdb shows in-frame clones only, minus some. Among 250,000 to 350,000 clones listed, about 89% were seen once. The sequencing input was peripheral blood. These receptors were taken from a woman aged 40 to 55 who had recovered from COVID-19.

CDR3 sequence reads: CASSITLADTQYF. The CDR3 DNA sequence: TGTGCCAGTAGTATCACGCTAGCAGATACGCAGTATTTT. This rearrangement joins TRBV19 to TRBJ2-3; D is unclear. CDR1 and CDR2 from the germline V gene are LNHDA and SQIVND (reference sequence). The CDR3 totals 13 residues. Trimming cost V 3 bases and J 4 bases, with 8 bases left between them.

This clone appeared a few times. This sequence joins TRBV28 and TRBJ2-7, with 13 nucleotides matching TRBD2. The V and J ends lost 6 bases and 3 bases, in that order; junction bases with no gene match: 8. The CDR3 spans 16 residues. CDR1 MDHEN and CDR2 SYDVKM come from the germline V gene. In DNA form, the CDR3 reads TGTGCCAGCAGGCAGGGACTAGCGGGACCCGACTACGAGCAGTACTTC. Its translation: CASRQGLAGPDYEQYF.

This clone was picked up one time. V is TRBV2 and J is TRBJ1-6; D gene unclear. Germline CDR1 reads SNHLY; CDR2 reads FYNNEI. The CDR3 has 12 residues. The V and J ends lost 6 bases and 3 bases respectively, with 3 bases between them. This CDR3 reads CASRLYNSPLHF. The CDR3 bases are TGTGCCAGCAGACTCTATAATTCACCCCTCCACTTT.

J is TRBJ1-2 and V is TRBV24-1; 9 bases are shared with TRBD1. V lost 4 bases to trimming and J lost 4 bases; unmatched junction nucleotides: 3. This CDR3 spans 14 amino acids. CDR1 and CDR2 from the germline V gene are KGHDR and SFDVKD. CDR3 sequence (DNA): TGTGCCACCAGTGACCCGGACAGGGGCTATGGCTACACCTTC. Translating it yields CATSDPDRGYGYTF.

V gene TRBV21-1 combines with J gene TRBJ1-5. TRBV21-1 is a pseudogene locus. The length of the CDR3 is 18 residues. The CDR3 bases are TGTGCCAGCAGCAAACGGAGAAGGTGGGAGGGTAAGCATCAGCCCCAGCATTTT. It codes for CASSKRRRWEGKHQPQHF.

This chain joins TRBV4-1 and TRBJ1-4, with D possibly TRBD1 on 5 matching bases. Deletions cut 0 bases from V and 12 bases from J, with 11 bases between. From germline, CDR1 is MGHRA and CDR2 YSYEKL. This CDR3 has 13 amino acids. CDR3 DNA sequence: TGCGCCAGCAGCCAAGACCGGGGGGGAGAACTGTTTTTT. Its protein product is CASSQDRGGELFF.

This CDR3 reads CASSQTSGSYEQYF. Here the CDR3 DNA reads TGCGCCAGCAGTCAGACTAGCGGCTCCTACGAGCAGTACTTC. The genes are TRBV4-1 and TRBJ2-7; 9 bases match TRBD2. The ends lost 6 bases at V and 0 bases at J; junction bases unmatched: 3. CDR3 length: 14 amino acids. Germline CDR1 is MGHRA and CDR2 is YSYEKL.

This chain links TRBV19 with TRBJ2-7; perhaps TRBD2 as D (5 bases). The CDR3 covers 15 residues. The V gene lost 2 bases and the J gene lost 7 bases, with 18 bases spanning the gap. The germline V gene encodes CDR1 LNHDA and CDR2 SQIVND (reference sequence). The CDR3, as DNA: TGTGCCAGTAGTATAACCGGAGGCCTAGCTCGGGAGCAGTACTTC. Residues: CASSITGGLAREQYF. The whole variable domain, filled in from reference TRBV19 and TRBJ2-7, reads DGGITQSPKYLFRKEGQNVTLSCEQNLNHDAMYWYRQDPGQGLRLIYYSQIVNDFQKGDIAEGYSVSREKKESFPLTVTSAQKNPTAFYLCASSITGGLAREQYFGPGTRLTVT.

The chain carries TRBV4-1 and TRBJ2-5, with 11 bases lining up with TRBD1. The germline CDR1 and CDR2 sequences are MGHRA and YSYEKL. The CDR3 spans 15 residues. V lost 1 base and J lost 4; bases outside the gene matches: 2. DNA for the CDR3: TGCGCCAGCAGCCAAGGGACAGGGGGCGTAGAGACCCAGTACTTC. This codes for CASSQGTGGVETQYF.

The V call is TRBV10-1, the J call TRBJ1-2; 7 nucleotides line up with TRBD1. The CDR3 has 13 amino acids. V was pared by 2 bases and J by 7 bases, with 4 bases of the junction left unmatched. From germline, CDR1 is WNHNN and CDR2 SYGVQD (reference sequence). CDR3 in DNA: TGCGCCAGCAGTGAGACCCCAGGGGGTGGCTACACCTTC. Amino acids: CASSETPGGGYTF.

The chain couples TRBV6-5 to TRBJ2-5; 10 bases fit TRBD1. After removal of 8 bases from V and 6 bases from J, the junction contained 6 bases not matched to a gene. CDR3 length equals 13 residues. Germline CDR1 MNHEY, CDR2 SVGAGI. CDR3 DNA: TGTGCCAGCCAGGGACAGGGGTGGAAGACCCAGTACTTC. This sequence encodes CASQGQGWKTQYF.

V gene TRBV18 combines with J gene TRBJ1-4; D may be TRBD1 (6 bases). The V end was cut by 5 bases, the J end by 7 bases, with 17 bases between. The CDR3 is 15 amino acids. The germline V gene has CDR1 KGHSH and CDR2 LQKENI. The DNA for the CDR3 is TGTGCCAGCTCAGAGGGCAGGGGAGCTGTTGAAAAACTGTTTTTT. Amino acids: CASSEGRGAVEKLFF. The full variable domain, completed using reference TRBV18 and TRBJ1-4, is NAGVMQNPRHLVRRRGQEARLRCSPMKGHSHVYWYRQLPEEGLKFMVYLQKENIIDESGMPKERFSAEFPKEGPSILRIQQVVRGDSAAYFCASSEGRGAVEKLFFGSGTQLSVL.

This chain joins TRBV7-6 and TRBJ2-5; TRBD2 matches 7 bases. Germline CDR1 SGHVS, CDR2 FNYEAQ. This CDR3 is built from 15 residues. The junction had 7 bases not matched to a gene; V was cut back by 2 bases and J by 4 bases. The CDR3 sequence is CASSLFGPGGETQYF. The CDR3 DNA follows: TGTGCCAGCAGCTTATTCGGCCCGGGAGGAGAGACCCAGTACTTC.

The count of this clone is one. V gene TRBV27 combines with J gene TRBJ1-6, with 8 nucleotides matching TRBD1. The V gene end was trimmed by 0 bases and the J gene end by 7 bases; junction bases not matched to a gene: 5. The CDR3 sequence is 16 residues long. Germline assignment: CDR1 MNHEY and CDR2 SMNVEV (reference sequence). The chain's CDR3 is CASSLSTGARNSPLHF. CDR3 DNA: TGTGCCAGCAGTTTATCGACAGGGGCTAGGAATTCACCCCTCCACTTT.

The V and J genes are TRBV30 and TRBJ2-7; the match to TRBD1 covers 8 bases. The CDR3 covers 16 residues. Per germline, CDR1 GTSNPN and CDR2 SVGIG (reference sequence). Trimming took 1 base from V and 3 from J; bases not matched to a gene: 11. CDR3 region: CAWSALGQGDLYEQYF. Here the CDR3 DNA reads TGTGCCTGGAGTGCATTAGGACAGGGAGATCTCTACGAGCAGTACTTC.

The chain recombines TRBV7-8 with TRBJ2-2; no clear D gene. Germline loops: CDR1 SGHVS, CDR2 FQNEAQ. V shed 5 bases and J shed 7 bases, with 14 bases lying between them. The CDR3 covers 14 residues. CDR3 amino acids: CASSPHSPVGELFF. The CDR3, as DNA: TGTGCCAGCAGCCCACATTCACCCGTCGGGGAGCTGTTTTTT.

The chain carries TRBV2 and TRBJ2-7, with D perhaps matching TRBD1 (6 bases). Per the germline V gene, CDR1 is SNHLY and CDR2 is FYNNEI. V gave up 7 bases and J gave up 6 bases, with 22 bases separating them. This CDR3 has 15 amino acids. The CDR3 DNA is TGTGCCAGCAAATCCCCCGCGCCCCCACAGGGCGAGCAGTACTTC. Protein product: CASKSPAPPQGEQYF.

V gene TRBV5-4 combines with J gene TRBJ2-1; D not resolved. This CDR3 is built from 11 residues. Between the trimmed V and J ends, which lost 2 bases and 7 bases, there was a span of 4 bases. Germline V CDR1 and CDR2: SGHNT, YYREEE (reference sequence). The CDR3: CASSFMNEQFF. The DNA of the CDR3 is TGTGCCAGCAGCTTCATGAATGAGCAGTTCTTC.

V is TRBV5-4 and J is TRBJ2-3; TRBD1 aligns across 8 bases. Germline V gene data show CDR1 as SGHNT and CDR2 as YYREEE (reference sequence). The CDR3 sequence is 15 residues long. After removal of 4 bases from V and 0 bases from J, the junction contained 4 bases not matched to a gene. The CDR3 nucleotides are TGTGCCAGCAGCGTAGGACAGGGTAGCACAGATACGCAGTATTTT. It yields the protein CASSVGQGSTDTQYF. The full variable domain, completed using reference TRBV5-4 and TRBJ2-3, is ETGVTQSPTHLIKTRGQQVTLRCSSQSGHNTVSWYQQALGQGPQFIFQYYREEENGRGNFPPRFSGLQFPNYSSELNVNALELDDSALYLCASSVGQGSTDTQYFGPGTRLTVL.

The chain links TRBV3-1 (or the pseudogene TRBV3-2) to TRBJ2-7; TRBD1 aligns across 7 bases. The germline V gene encodes CDR1 LGHDT and CDR2 YNNKEL (reference sequence). The V and J ends lost 3 bases and 1 base, in that order; junction bases with no gene match: 3. The CDR3 is made up of 14 amino acids. The CDR3 DNA is TGTGCCAGCAGCCAGATGACAGGGTCCTACGAGCAGTACTTC. Its protein product is CASSQMTGSYEQYF.

The chain recombines TRBV14 with TRBJ2-7, with 10 bases matching TRBD2. The CDR3 spans 13 residues. Germline V gives CDR1 SGHDN, CDR2 FVKESK. V shed 4 bases and J 6 bases; nucleotides not matched to a gene: 3. The CDR3 DNA follows: TGTGCCAGCAGCCTAGCGGGGGGCAGCGAGCAGTACTTC. The encoded protein is CASSLAGGSEQYF. The full variable domain, with the rest looked up from reference TRBV14 and TRBJ2-7, is EAGVTQFPSHSVIEKGQTVTLRCDPISGHDNLYWYRRVMGKEIKFLLHFVKESKQDESGMPNNRFLAERTGGTYSTLKVQPAELEDSGVYFCASSLAGGSEQYFGPGTRLTVT.

The genes are TRBV29-1 and TRBJ2-1; 7 bases map to TRBD2. This CDR3 is 14 amino acids long. Germline values: CDR1 SQVTM, CDR2 ANQGSEA. Germline trimming cut 7 bases from V and 5 bases from J; bases unmatched to any gene: 11. CDR3 sequence: CSAKGRLADNEQFF. The CDR3 DNA reads TGCAGCGCCAAGGGGAGGCTAGCGGACAATGAGCAGTTCTTC.

This chain uses TRBV6-1 with TRBJ2-7; TRBD1 matches at 9 bases. The CDR3 sequence is 17 residues long. CDR1 MNHNS and CDR2 SASEGT come from the germline V gene. The V segment lost 2 bases and the J segment 4 bases; nucleotides outside the gene matches: 12. As DNA, the CDR3 is TGTGCCAGCAGTGAAAGGACAGGGGCCGTTATCCCTTACGAGCAGTACTTC. Protein sequence: CASSERTGAVIPYEQYF.

The V gene is TRBV2, the J gene TRBJ2-7, with 9 bases fitting TRBD2. CDR3 length: 15 amino acids. The germline V gene has CDR1 SNHLY and CDR2 FYNNEI. V shed 4 bases, J shed 2 bases, and the junction held 6 bases outside the gene matches. The CDR3 region has the DNA TGTGCCAGCAGTGGAGCGGCGGGAGGGCCCTACGAGCAGTACTTC. Protein product: CASSGAAGGPYEQYF.

This clone was seen at least ten times. In DNA form, the CDR3 reads TGTGCCAGCAGCTCTAGGGGGACAGGGAGCTACAATGAGCAGTTCTTC. Translating gives CASSSRGTGSYNEQFF. This sequence joins TRBV11-3 and TRBJ2-1; 9 bases are a match to TRBD1. V gave up 4 bases and J gave up 3 bases; unmatched junction bases: 7. Germline V lookup: CDR1 SGHNT, CDR2 YENEEA. This CDR3 is 16 amino acids long.

There are a few counts of this clone. The chain couples TRBV5-5 to TRBJ2-7; 7 bases agree with TRBD1. The CDR3 is 12 residues long. The germline gives CDR1 SGHKS, CDR2 YYEKEE (reference sequence). V lost 1 base to trimming and J lost 6 bases; unmatched junction nucleotides: 1. The CDR3 protein is CASSLTGVEQYF. The CDR3 bases are TGTGCCAGCAGCTTGACAGGGGTCGAGCAGTACTTC.